Sequencing of this T cell receptor (beta chain) was carried out in a study of regulatory T cells in long-lasting Graves disease. Broader study findings: Segments TRBV28, TRBJ1-2 and TRBJ2-5 showed preferential usage in persistent disease.

The V gene's germline CDR1 is SGDLS and CDR2 YYNGEE. V was clipped by 4 bases and J by 6 bases, with 11 bases between them. This CDR3 has 14 residues. A remark on this clonotype: The antigen remains undetermined.

According to the study, TCR beta libraries were built with iRepertoire HTBI primers and CDR3-region Arm-PCR. MiXCR, applied by TCRdb to the multiplex PCR reads, yields one record per CDR3 protein. Here the sample spans 400,000 to 550,000 distinct CDR3 sequences, over 15% being singletons. As for time point: newly diagnosed GD, antithyroid drugs for less than 3 months. PBMCs were the source of the RNA used for TCR sequencing. These same records also appear under a second study, on T cells in Graves' hyperthyroidism and ophthalmopathy. That work adds: In validation, the model predicted ophthalmopathy. These predictions came a median about 6 months before onset.

The receptor comes from a woman between 18 and 30 years old with Graves disease. The chain couples TRBV9 to TRBJ1-6; D is uncertain. Material: peripheral blood mononuclear cells (PBMCs), obtained at new diagnosis, from a patient treated with antithyroid drugs. In DNA, the CDR3 is TGTGCCAGCAGCCCCCCGGGCCGTAATTCACCCCTCCACTTT. As protein: CASSPPGRNSPLHF.